These 17 T cell receptor beta chains originate from one sample sequenced in a study of OX40 agonist ivuxolimab in advanced cancers. Data came from immunoSEQ multiplex PCR; TCRdb stores just in-frame clones and leaves some out. Found here are approximately 54,000 clones, 91% of them singletons; the top ten hold roughly 9.4%. The sequenced sample was CD4+ or CD8+ T cells sorted from blood, obtained in a trial of the OX40 agonist ivuxolimab. These receptors all come from an adult with an advanced solid tumor such as melanoma, head and neck, liver or kidney cancer.

The rearrangement links TRBV27 to TRBJ1-2; D not certain. The CDR3 loop spans 14 amino acids. Germline CDR1 MNHEY, CDR2 SMNVEV (reference sequence). Deletions cut 0 bases from V and 7 bases from J, with 12 bases between. CDR3 loop: CASSLSERVGGYTF. CDR3 in DNA: TGTGCCAGCAGTTTATCGGAAAGGGTCGGTGGCTACACCTTC.

V and J are TRBV18 and TRBJ1-2; 9 bases agree with TRBD1. The CDR3 sequence is 15 residues long. Germline values: CDR1 KGHSH, CDR2 LQKENI. V lost 0 bases and J lost 2; bases outside the gene matches: 1. CDR3: CASSPPGTGNYGYTF. The CDR3, as DNA: TGTGCCAGCTCACCACCCGGGACAGGGAACTATGGCTACACCTTC.

The DNA of the CDR3 is TGTGCCAGCAGCTTAGATTTGGGGGCGGGGGGCGAGCAGTACTTC. Translated, it gives CASSLDLGAGGEQYF. The chain joins TRBV11-2 to TRBJ2-7; 8 positions agree with TRBD2. With 0 bases clipped from V and 6 bases from J, the junction kept 7 bases outside the gene matches. The CDR3 spans 15 residues. CDR1 and CDR2 (germline): SGHAT, FQNNGV.

This sequence joins TRBV27 and TRBJ2-7, with D perhaps matching TRBD2 (6 bases). Deletions cut 7 bases from V and 2 bases from J, with 9 bases between. Germline-derived CDR1 and CDR2 are MNHEY and SMNVEV (reference sequence). The CDR3 runs 12 residues. The CDR3 nucleotides read TGTGCCAGCAAGGAGGGCCCCTACGAGCAGTACTTC. It specifies CASKEGPYEQYF.

The chain recombines TRBV6-5 with TRBJ2-1, with D possibly matching TRBD2 (6 bases). Between the trimmed V and J ends, which lost 2 bases and 0 bases, there was a span of 11 bases. In germline, CDR1 is MNHEY, CDR2 SVGAGI. CDR3 length: 16 residues. The DNA of the CDR3 is TGTGCCAGCAGTTACGATGGGACTCACTCCTACAATGAGCAGTTCTTC. Protein sequence: CASSYDGTHSYNEQFF.

About this clone itself: One junction end disagrees with the germline gene, perhaps due to a read error. V gene TRBV5-4 combines with J gene TRBJ2-2; 8 bases match TRBD2. CDR1 and CDR2 (germline): SGHNT, YYREEE (reference sequence). There are 15 residues in the CDR3. The CDR3 sequence is CASRLGLANTGELFF. The CDR3 DNA follows: TGTGCCAGCAGGTTGGGACTAGCGAACACCGGGGAGCTGTTTTTT. The full variable domain, rest sourced from reference TRBV5-4 and TRBJ2-2, is ETGVTQSPTHLIKTRGQQVTLRCSSQSGHNTVSWYQQALGQGPQFIFQYYREEENGRGNFPPRFSGLQFPNYSSELNVNALELDDSALYLCASRLGLANTGELFFGEGSRLTVL.

This chain links TRBV9 with TRBJ2-1, with 8 bases that match TRBD2. The germline V gene has CDR1 SGDLS and CDR2 YYNGEE. Trimming at V came to 0 bases and at J to 4 bases, leaving 9 bases not matched to a gene. CDR3 length: 17 amino acids. CDR3 in DNA: TGTGCCAGCAGCGTAGGAGATCTAGCGGGCCGATACAATGAGCAGTTCTTC. Its protein product is CASSVGDLAGRYNEQFF. Looking up the rest from reference TRBV9 and TRBJ2-1 gives the full variable domain: DSGVTQTPKHLITATGQRVTLRCSPRSGDLSVYWYQQSLDQGLQFLIQYYNGEERAKGNILERFSAQQFPDLHSELNLSSLELGDSALYFCASSVGDLAGRYNEQFFGPGTRLTVL.

This clone was detected only once. The chain carries TRBV14 and TRBJ2-3; D possibly corresponds to TRBD2 (6 bases). V dropped 4 bases and J dropped 2 bases, with 13 bases sitting between them. Germline CDR1 is SGHDN and CDR2 is FVKESK. CDR3 size: 15 residues. The CDR3 nucleotides are TGTGCCAGCAGCCCTAGCGTTGGTATCACAGATACGCAGTATTTT. Translated, it gives CASSPSVGITDTQYF. Filled out from reference TRBV14 and TRBJ2-3, the complete variable domain reads EAGVTQFPSHSVIEKGQTVTLRCDPISGHDNLYWYRRVMGKEIKFLLHFVKESKQDESGMPNNRFLAERTGGTYSTLKVQPAELEDSGVYFCASSPSVGITDTQYFGPGTRLTVL.

V gene TRBV5-4 combines with J gene TRBJ2-7, with 7 bases identical to TRBD1. The CDR3 is 14 amino acids. V lost 4 bases, J lost 0 bases, and 4 bases stayed unmatched. Germline V CDR1 and CDR2: SGHNT, YYREEE (reference sequence). The CDR3 protein is CASSLTGSSYEQYF. In nucleotides, the CDR3 is TGTGCCAGCAGCCTGACAGGGAGCTCCTACGAGCAGTACTTC.

V is TRBV5-1 and J is TRBJ2-1; TRBD2 matches at 8 bases. The CDR3 runs 15 residues. The germline gives CDR1 SGHRS, CDR2 YFSETQ. The trim removed 5 bases at V and 2 bases at J, leaving 6 bases unmatched. The CDR3 nucleotides read TGCGCCAGCAGAAGCGGGAGTTCGACCTACAATGAGCAGTTCTTC. It codes for CASRSGSSTYNEQFF. The full variable domain, completed using reference TRBV5-1 and TRBJ2-1, is KAGVTQTPRYLIKTRGQQVTLSCSPISGHRSVSWYQQTPGQGLQFLFEYFSETQRNKGNFPGRFSGRQFSNSRSEMNVSTLELGDSALYLCASRSGSSTYNEQFFGPGTRLTVL.

The genes are TRBV5-8 and TRBJ2-1; D is undetermined. CDR1 is SGHTS and CDR2 is YDEGEE in the germline V gene. CDR3 length: 15 residues. V was clipped by 2 bases and J by 8 bases, with 17 bases between them. DNA of the CDR3: TGTGCCAGCAGCTTAAAAGTCTCAGTATACGATGAGCAGTTCTTC. Protein: CASSLKVSVYDEQFF.

The chain carries TRBV5-5 and TRBJ1-1; 7 nucleotides match TRBD1. J was trimmed by 4 bases and V by 4 bases; bases with no gene match: 16. The CDR3 runs to 17 residues. The V gene's germline CDR1 is SGHKS and CDR2 YYEKEE (reference sequence). This CDR3 reads CASSPGTGARTATEAFF. The CDR3 nucleotides are TGTGCCAGCAGCCCTGGAACAGGGGCCAGGACGGCCACTGAAGCTTTCTTT. Looking up the rest from reference TRBV5-5 and TRBJ1-1 gives the full variable domain: DAGVTQSPTHLIKTRGQQVTLRCSPISGHKSVSWYQQVLGQGPQFIFQYYEKEERGRGNFPDRFSARQFPNYSSELNVNALLLGDSALYLCASSPGTGARTATEAFFGQGTRLTVV.

The chain employs TRBV27 and TRBJ2-7; D not certain. V was trimmed by 6 bases and J by 4 bases, leaving 13 bases between them. This CDR3 is 13 amino acids long. Germline V gene lookup returns CDR1 MNHEY and CDR2 SMNVEV (reference sequence). The chain's CDR3 is CASSPGMGYEQYF. In DNA form, the CDR3 reads TGTGCCAGCAGCCCGGGCATGGGGTACGAGCAGTACTTC.

The chain joins TRBV9 to TRBJ2-1; D may be TRBD1 (6 bases). Trimming stripped 0 bases from V and 4 bases from J, with 11 bases between. The CDR3 spans 15 residues. Germline CDR1 and CDR2: SGDLS and YYNGEE. Here the CDR3 reads CASSVEGVQYNEQFF. The CDR3 coding sequence is TGTGCCAGCAGCGTAGAGGGGGTGCAATACAATGAGCAGTTCTTC.

The rearrangement links TRBV4-1 to TRBJ1-6, with D tentatively TRBD1 (6 bases). The CDR3 is 17 amino acids. Germline V gene sequence: CDR1 MGHRA, CDR2 YSYEKL. Trimming pared 2 bases from V and 8 bases from J, leaving 19 bases between. In DNA, the CDR3 is TGCGCCAGCAGCCAATCTCAGGGGCGCAGGGTTCATTCACCCCTCCACTTT. Residues: CASSQSQGRRVHSPLHF.

This chain connects TRBV29-1 to TRBJ1-2; D is unresolved. Germline assignment: CDR1 SQVTM and CDR2 ANQGSEA. The CDR3 length is 13 residues. Trimming took 1 base from V and 0 from J, leaving 6 bases between them. CDR3 protein: CSVEGEPNYGYTF. The CDR3 DNA is TGCAGCGTTGAAGGGGAACCTAACTATGGCTACACCTTC. The variable domain in full, completed from reference TRBV29-1 and TRBJ1-2, reads SAVISQKPSRDICQRGTSLTIQCQVDSQVTMMFWYRQQPGQSLTLIATANQGSEATYESGFVIDKFPISRPNLTFSTLTVSNMSPEDSSIYLCSVEGEPNYGYTFGSGTRLTVV.

The chain employs TRBV7-9 and TRBJ2-1; D call uncertain. The CDR3 is made up of 11 amino acids. Trimming pared 8 bases from V and 4 bases from J, leaving 6 bases between. CDR1 SEHNR and CDR2 FQNEAQ come from the germline V gene (reference sequence). CDR3 nucleotides: TGTGCCAGCCGGTCTTACAATGAGCAGTTCTTC. Residues: CASRSYNEQFF.